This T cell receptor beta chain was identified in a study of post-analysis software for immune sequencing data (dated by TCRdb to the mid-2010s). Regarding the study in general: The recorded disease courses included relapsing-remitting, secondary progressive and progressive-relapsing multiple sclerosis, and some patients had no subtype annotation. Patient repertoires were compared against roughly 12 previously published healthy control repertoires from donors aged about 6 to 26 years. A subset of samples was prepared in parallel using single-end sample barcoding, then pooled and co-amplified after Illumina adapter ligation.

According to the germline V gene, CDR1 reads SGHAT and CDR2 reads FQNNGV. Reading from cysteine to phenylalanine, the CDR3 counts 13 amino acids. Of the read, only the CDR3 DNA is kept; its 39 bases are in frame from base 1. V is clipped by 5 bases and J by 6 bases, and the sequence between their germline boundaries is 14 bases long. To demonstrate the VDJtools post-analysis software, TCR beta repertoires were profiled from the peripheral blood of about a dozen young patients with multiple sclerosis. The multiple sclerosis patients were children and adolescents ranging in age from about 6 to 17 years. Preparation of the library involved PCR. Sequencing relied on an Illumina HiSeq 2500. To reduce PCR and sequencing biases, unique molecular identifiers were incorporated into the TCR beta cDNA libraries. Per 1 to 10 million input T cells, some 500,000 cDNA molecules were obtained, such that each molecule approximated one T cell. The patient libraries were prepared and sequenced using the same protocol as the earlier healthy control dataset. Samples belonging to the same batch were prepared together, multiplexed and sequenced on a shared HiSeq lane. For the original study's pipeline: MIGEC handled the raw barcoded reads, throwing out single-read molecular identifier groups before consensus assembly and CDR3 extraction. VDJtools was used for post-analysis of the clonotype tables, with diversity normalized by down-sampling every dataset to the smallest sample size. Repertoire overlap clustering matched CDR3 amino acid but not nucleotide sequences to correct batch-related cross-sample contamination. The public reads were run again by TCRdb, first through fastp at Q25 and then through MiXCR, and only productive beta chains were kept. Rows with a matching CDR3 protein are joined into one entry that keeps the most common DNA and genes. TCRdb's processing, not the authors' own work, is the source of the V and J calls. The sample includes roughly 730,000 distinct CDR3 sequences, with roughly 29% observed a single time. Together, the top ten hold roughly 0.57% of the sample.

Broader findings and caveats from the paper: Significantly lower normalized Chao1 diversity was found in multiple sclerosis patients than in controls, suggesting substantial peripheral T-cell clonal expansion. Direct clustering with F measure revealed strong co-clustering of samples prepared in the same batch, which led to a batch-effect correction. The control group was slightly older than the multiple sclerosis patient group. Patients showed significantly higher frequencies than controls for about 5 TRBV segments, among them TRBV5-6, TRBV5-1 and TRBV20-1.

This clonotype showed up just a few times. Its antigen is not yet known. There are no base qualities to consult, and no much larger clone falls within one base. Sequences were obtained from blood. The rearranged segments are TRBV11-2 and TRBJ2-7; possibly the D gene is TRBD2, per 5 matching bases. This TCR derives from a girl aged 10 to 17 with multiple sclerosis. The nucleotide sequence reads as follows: TGTGCCAGCAGCCCGGGGTGGGCTCGCGAGCAGTACTTC. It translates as CASSPGWAREQYF.